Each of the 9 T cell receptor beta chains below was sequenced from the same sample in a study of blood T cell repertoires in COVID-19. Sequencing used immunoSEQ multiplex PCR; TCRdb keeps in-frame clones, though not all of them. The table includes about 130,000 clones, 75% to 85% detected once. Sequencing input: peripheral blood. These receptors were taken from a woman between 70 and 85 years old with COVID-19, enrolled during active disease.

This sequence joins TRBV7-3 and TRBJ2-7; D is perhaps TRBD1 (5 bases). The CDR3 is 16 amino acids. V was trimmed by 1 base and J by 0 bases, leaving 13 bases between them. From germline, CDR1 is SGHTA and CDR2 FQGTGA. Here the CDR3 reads CASSLNGPGPSYEQYF. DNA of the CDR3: TGTGCCAGCAGCTTAAATGGCCCAGGGCCCTCCTACGAGCAGTACTTC. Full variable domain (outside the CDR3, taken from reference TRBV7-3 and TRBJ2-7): GAGVSQTPSNKVTEKGKYVELRCDPISGHTALYWYRQSLGQGPEFLIYFQGTGAADDSGLPNDRFFAVRPEGSVSTLKIQRTERGDSAVYLCASSLNGPGPSYEQYFGPGTRLTVT.

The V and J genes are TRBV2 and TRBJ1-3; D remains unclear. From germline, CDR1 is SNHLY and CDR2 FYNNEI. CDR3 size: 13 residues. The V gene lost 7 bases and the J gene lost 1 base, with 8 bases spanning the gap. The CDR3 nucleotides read TGTGCCAGCAACGGTCGGTCTGGAAACACCATATATTTT. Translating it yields CASNGRSGNTIYF.

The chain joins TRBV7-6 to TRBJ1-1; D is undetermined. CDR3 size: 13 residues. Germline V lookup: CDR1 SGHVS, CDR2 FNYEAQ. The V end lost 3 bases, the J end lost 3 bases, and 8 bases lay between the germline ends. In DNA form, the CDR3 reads TGTGCCAGCAGCTTGCACCAGGACACTGAAGCTTTCTTT. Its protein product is CASSLHQDTEAFF.

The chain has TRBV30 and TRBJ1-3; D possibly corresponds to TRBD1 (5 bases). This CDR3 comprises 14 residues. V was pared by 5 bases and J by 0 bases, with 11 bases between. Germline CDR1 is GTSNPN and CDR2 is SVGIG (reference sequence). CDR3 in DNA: TGTGCCTGGCAGGGCACGAACTCTGGAAACACCATATATTTT. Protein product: CAWQGTNSGNTIYF.

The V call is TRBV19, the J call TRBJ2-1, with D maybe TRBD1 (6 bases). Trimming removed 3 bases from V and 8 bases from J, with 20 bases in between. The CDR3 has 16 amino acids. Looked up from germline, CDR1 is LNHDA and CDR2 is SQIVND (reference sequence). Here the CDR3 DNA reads TGTGCCAGTAGTATCATCAGGGGCGCACATGGGGATGAGCAGTTCTTC. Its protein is CASSIIRGAHGDEQFF.

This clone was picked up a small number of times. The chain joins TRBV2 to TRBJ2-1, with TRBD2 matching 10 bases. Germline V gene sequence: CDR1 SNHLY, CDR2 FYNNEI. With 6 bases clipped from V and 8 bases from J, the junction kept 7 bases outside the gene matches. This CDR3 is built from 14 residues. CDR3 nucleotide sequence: TGTGCCAGCAGAACCGGGACTAGCGACCATGAGCAGTTCTTC. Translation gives CASRTGTSDHEQFF. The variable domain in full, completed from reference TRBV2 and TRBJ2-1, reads EPEVTQTPSHQVTQMGQEVILRCVPISNHLYFYWYRQILGQKVEFLVSFYNNEISEKSEIFDDQFSVERPDGSNFTLKIRSTKLEDSAMYFCASRTGTSDHEQFFGPGTRLTVL.

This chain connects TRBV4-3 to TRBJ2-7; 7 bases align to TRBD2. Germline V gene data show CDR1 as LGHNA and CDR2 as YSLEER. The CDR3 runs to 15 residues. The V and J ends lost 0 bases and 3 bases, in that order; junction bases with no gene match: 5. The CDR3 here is CASSQEGGDLYEQYF. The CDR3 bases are TGCGCCAGCAGCCAAGAGGGGGGGGATCTCTACGAGCAGTACTTC.

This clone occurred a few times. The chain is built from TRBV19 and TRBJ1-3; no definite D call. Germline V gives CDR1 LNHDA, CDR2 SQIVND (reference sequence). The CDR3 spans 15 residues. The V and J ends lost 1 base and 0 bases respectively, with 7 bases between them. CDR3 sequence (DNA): TGTGCCAGTAGTATAGTGGCCAGCTCTGGAAACACCATATATTTT. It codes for CASSIVASSGNTIYF.

The CDR3 loop is CASSEALAGTGILAFF. The CDR3 bases are TGTGCCAGCAGTGAAGCGCTTGCTGGGACAGGTATTTTAGCTTTCTTT. The rearrangement joins TRBV2 to TRBJ1-1; 8 nucleotides agree with TRBD1. CDR1 SNHLY and CDR2 FYNNEI come from the germline V gene. The CDR3 is 16 residues long. With 0 bases clipped from V and 10 bases from J, the junction kept 13 bases outside the gene matches.